The 26 T cell receptor beta chains presented below share a single source sample, sequenced in a study of blood T cell repertoires in COVID-19. Sequenced by immunoSEQ multiplex PCR; TCRdb stores in-frame clones only, minus some. The table lists around 37,000 clones, 85% of them singletons. The sequencing input was peripheral blood. These TCRs come from a man aged 50-59 years with active COVID-19.

The J gene is TRBJ2-2, the V gene TRBV19; D perhaps matches TRBD2 (7 bases). V was clipped by 3 bases and J by 4 bases, with 18 bases between them. Germline CDR1 and CDR2: LNHDA and SQIVND (reference sequence). The CDR3 loop spans 17 amino acids. In DNA, the CDR3 is TGTGCCAGTAGTATTGGGAGTCGGGGGGCGGGCACCGGGGAGCTGTTTTTT. This gives the protein CASSIGSRGAGTGELFF.

This clone was seen once. This chain links TRBV18 with TRBJ1-3; no firm D call. With 2 bases removed from V and 2 bases from J, the gap between germline ends came to 10 bases. CDR3 size: 15 residues. The germline V gene has CDR1 KGHSH and CDR2 LQKENI. CDR3: CASSPISKPGNTIYF. The DNA of the CDR3 is TGTGCCAGCTCACCAATTTCAAAGCCTGGAAACACCATATATTTT.

The chain recombines TRBV5-1 with TRBJ2-2; maybe TRBD1 (6 bases). This CDR3 region has 16 residues. Trimming took off 0 bases at V and 1 base at J, with 10 bases between the two ends. Germline lookup yields CDR1 SGHRS and CDR2 YFSETQ. The DNA of the CDR3 is TGCGCCAGCAGCTTGGTTGGGACACAGAACACCGGGGAGCTGTTTTTT. This gives the protein CASSLVGTQNTGELFF.

The rearrangement uses TRBV27 and TRBJ2-1; 9 bases are a match to TRBD1. The CDR3 covers 14 residues. Germline V CDR1 and CDR2: MNHEY, SMNVEV (reference sequence). J gave up 7 bases and V 8 bases, and 9 bases lay outside the gene matches. The CDR3 is CASALGTGMNEQFF. The CDR3 nucleotides read TGTGCCAGCGCCTTGGGGACAGGGATGAATGAGCAGTTCTTC.

This clone was found a few times. The V call is TRBV5-5, the J call TRBJ2-3; 8 bases are a match to TRBD2. The CDR3 is made up of 16 amino acids. CDR1 and CDR2 from the germline V gene are SGHKS and YYEKEE (reference sequence). The J segment lost 3 bases and the V segment lost 0 bases, leaving 6 bases of the junction unmatched. For the CDR3, the DNA is TGTGCCAGCAGCTTGGTTGGCGGGGGGAGGACAGATACGCAGTATTTT. Protein product: CASSLVGGGRTDTQYF. Looking up the rest from reference TRBV5-5 and TRBJ2-3 gives the full variable domain: DAGVTQSPTHLIKTRGQQVTLRCSPISGHKSVSWYQQVLGQGPQFIFQYYEKEERGRGNFPDRFSARQFPNYSSELNVNALLLGDSALYLCASSLVGGGRTDTQYFGPGTRLTVL.

The CDR3 nucleotides read TGTGCCACCGGGGACAATTGGGTCGATTCACCCCTCCACTTT. This encodes CATGDNWVDSPLHF. This rearrangement joins TRBV15 to TRBJ1-6, with D perhaps TRBD1 (6 bases). Germline values: CDR1 LNHNV, CDR2 YYDKDF (reference sequence). The CDR3 totals 14 residues. Trimming shortened V by 8 bases and J by 8 bases, and 16 bases separated the two germline ends.

This chain joins TRBV30 and TRBJ1-2; a weak D match, TRBD1 (5 bases). Germline V gene data show CDR1 as GTSNPN and CDR2 as SVGIG (reference sequence). The CDR3 length is 16 residues. Trimming removed 8 bases from V and 5 bases from J, with 27 bases in between. The chain's CDR3 is CAVGRPGVRFLYGYTF. CDR3 nucleotide sequence: TGTGCCGTGGGTAGGCCGGGGGTTAGGTTTTTGTATGGCTACACCTTC.

V gene TRBV20-1 combines with J gene TRBJ1-1, with a weak D call TRBD1 (6 bases). CDR3 length: 11 residues. Germline-derived CDR1 and CDR2 are DFQATT and SNEGSKA (reference sequence). V was trimmed by 5 bases and J by 3 bases, leaving 7 bases between them. The CDR3 spells CSAYRDTEAFF. CDR3 sequence (DNA): TGCAGTGCTTACAGGGACACTGAAGCTTTCTTT.

This chain uses TRBV7-8 with TRBJ2-7; D gene unclear. The CDR3 sequence is 13 residues long. V was pared by 1 base and J by 5 bases, with 9 bases between. Germline V CDR1 and CDR2: SGHVS, FQNEAQ. The CDR3 bases are TGTGCCAGCAGCTTAGAAATTCGGGACGAGCAGTACTTC. This codes for CASSLEIRDEQYF.

This chain connects TRBV27 to TRBJ2-5, with D tentatively TRBD1 (6 bases). Trimming pared 3 bases from V and 2 bases from J, leaving 10 bases between. From germline, CDR1 is MNHEY and CDR2 SMNVEV (reference sequence). The CDR3 runs 14 residues. CDR3 nucleotides: TGTGCCAGCAGTTTGGAAAGGGGGCAAGAGACCCAGTACTTC. Its translation is CASSLERGQETQYF.

The genes are TRBV19 and TRBJ1-4, with TRBD1 identical over 7 bases. CDR1 is LNHDA, CDR2 SQIVND, per germline (reference sequence). Trimming at V came to 6 bases and at J to 5 bases, leaving 3 bases not matched to a gene. This CDR3 is 13 amino acids long. CDR3 protein: CASRGQANEKLFF. CDR3 bases: TGTGCCAGTAGAGGACAGGCGAATGAAAAACTGTTTTTT. Based on the CDR3 plus reference TRBV19 and TRBJ1-4, the full variable domain is DGGITQSPKYLFRKEGQNVTLSCEQNLNHDAMYWYRQDPGQGLRLIYYSQIVNDFQKGDIAEGYSVSREKKESFPLTVTSAQKNPTAFYLCASRGQANEKLFFGSGTQLSVL.

By sample fraction, this clone is medium-sized (0.01 to 0.1%). The rearrangement links TRBV6-5 to TRBJ2-1, with D possibly matching TRBD1 (6 bases). CDR1 is MNHEY, CDR2 SVGAGI, per germline. The CDR3 runs 15 residues. V shed 2 bases and J shed 4 bases, with 12 bases lying between them. The CDR3: CASSYAAGDYNEQFF. CDR3 nucleotides: TGTGCCAGCAGTTACGCGGCAGGGGATTACAATGAGCAGTTCTTC.

The CDR3 loop reads CASSFLADRAYQFF. CDR3 DNA: TGTGCCAGCAGTTTCCTTGCCGACAGGGCATATCAGTTCTTC. This sequence joins TRBV28 and TRBJ2-1; 7 nucleotides align to TRBD1. The V and J ends lost 3 bases and 13 bases, in that order; junction bases with no gene match: 12. CDR1 MDHEN and CDR2 SYDVKM come from the germline V gene. The CDR3 covers 14 residues.

This clone was counted a few times. The chain combines TRBV7-9 with TRBJ2-1; 7 bases are shared with TRBD1. V shed 4 bases, J shed 0 bases, and the junction held 3 bases outside the gene matches. Germline V lookup: CDR1 SEHNR, CDR2 FQNEAQ (reference sequence). The CDR3 is 15 residues long. In DNA, the CDR3 is TGTGCCAGCAGCTGGGACAGCGGCTCCTACAATGAGCAGTTCTTC. Its translation: CASSWDSGSYNEQFF. The whole variable domain, remainder taken from reference TRBV7-9 and TRBJ2-1, is DTGVSQNPRHKITKRGQNVTFRCDPISEHNRLYWYRQTLGQGPEFLTYFQNEAQLEKSRLLSDRFSAERPKGSFSTLEIQRTEQGDSAMYLCASSWDSGSYNEQFFGPGTRLTVL.

The rearrangement uses TRBV3-1 (or the pseudogene TRBV3-2) and TRBJ1-5; D gene uncertain. Trimming removed 0 bases from V and 5 bases from J, with 11 bases in between. The CDR3 length is 15 residues. Germline loops: CDR1 LGHDT, CDR2 YNNKEL (reference sequence). The CDR3 spells CASSQDSTEDQPQHF. The DNA of the CDR3 is TGTGCCAGCAGCCAAGATAGCACGGAGGATCAGCCCCAGCATTTT.

J is TRBJ1-5 and V is TRBV6-1; TRBD1 agrees at 8 bases. From germline, CDR1 is MNHNS and CDR2 SASEGT. V was pared by 0 bases and J by 7 bases, with 5 bases of the junction left unmatched. The CDR3 has 15 residues. CDR3: CASSEAKDRGQPQHF. As DNA, the CDR3 is TGTGCCAGCAGTGAAGCGAAAGACAGGGGACAGCCCCAGCATTTT.

This rearrangement joins TRBV19 to TRBJ1-4, with 7 bases lining up with TRBD1. The CDR3 loop spans 17 amino acids. Germline V gene lookup returns CDR1 LNHDA and CDR2 SQIVND (reference sequence). Trimming cost V 2 bases and J 2 bases; bases outside gene matches: 8. The CDR3 is CASSIWTGGKTNEKLFF. DNA for the CDR3: TGTGCCAGTAGTATATGGACAGGAGGGAAGACTAATGAAAAACTGTTTTTT.

The V and J genes are TRBV15 and TRBJ2-5; no reliable D call. This CDR3 is built from 12 residues. With 9 bases removed from V and 2 bases from J, the gap between germline ends came to 10 bases. Germline-derived CDR1 and CDR2 are LNHNV and YYDKDF (reference sequence). The CDR3 DNA reads TGTGCCACGCGTGCGACACAAGAGACCCAGTACTTC. Residues: CATRATQETQYF.

The chain links TRBV24-1 to TRBJ2-2; D is possibly TRBD1 (6 bases). V was clipped by 3 bases and J by 2 bases, with 15 bases between them. The germline gives CDR1 KGHDR, CDR2 SFDVKD. This CDR3 has 17 residues. CDR3 nucleotide sequence: TGTGCCACCAGTGATAAAGGGTGGGGACAAAACACCGGGGAGCTGTTTTTT. This translates into CATSDKGWGQNTGELFF.

The rearrangement links TRBV7-9 to TRBJ1-5; D possibly corresponds to TRBD1 (5 bases). The CDR3 is 14 amino acids. Deletions cut 3 bases from V and 6 bases from J, with 12 bases between. Looked up from germline, CDR1 is SEHNR and CDR2 is FQNEAQ (reference sequence). CDR3 sequence (DNA): TGTGCCAGCAGCTTCGGTCAGGGAAGTCAGCCCCAGCATTTT. Protein product: CASSFGQGSQPQHF.

This rearrangement joins TRBV6-5 to TRBJ1-2, with 10 bases aligning to TRBD1. The CDR3 contains 11 residues. J was trimmed by 7 bases and V by 10 bases; bases with no gene match: 3. The germline V gene has CDR1 MNHEY and CDR2 SVGAGI. The CDR3 here is CATGQGGGYTF. The CDR3 DNA reads TGTGCCACCGGACAGGGGGGTGGCTACACCTTC.

The chain employs TRBV2 and TRBJ2-1; 7 bases align to TRBD1. From germline, CDR1 is SNHLY and CDR2 FYNNEI. The V gene end was trimmed by 8 bases and the J gene end by 16 bases; junction bases not matched to a gene: 14. The CDR3 is 12 residues long. This chain's CDR3 is CASLPDRAPIFF. The CDR3 bases are TGTGCCAGCTTGCCCGACAGGGCCCCCATCTTCTTC.

A word on this clone: The junction departs from the called germline gene at one end, perhaps through a read error. The sample has other DNA sequences that encode this CDR3 too. V gene TRBV10-3 combines with J gene TRBJ1-6; a possible D gene is TRBD1 (6 bases). Germline V gives CDR1 ENHRY, CDR2 SYGVKD. The CDR3 consists of 15 residues. The CDR3 sequence is CAISANGQMNSPLHF. The DNA for the CDR3 is TGTGCCATCAGTGCAAATGGACAGATGAATTCGCCCCTCCACTTT.

The genes are TRBV11-2 and TRBJ2-7, with D maybe TRBD1 (6 bases). The CDR3 is 15 residues long. The V end was cut by 5 bases, the J end by 3 bases, with 17 bases between. Per the germline V gene, CDR1 is SGHAT and CDR2 is FQNNGV. CDR3 amino acids: CASSITGTIFYEQYF. The CDR3 DNA reads as TGTGCCAGCAGCATAACCGGGACAATTTTCTACGAGCAGTACTTC.

This rearrangement joins TRBV5-4 to TRBJ2-2; 7 bases align to TRBD1. CDR1 is SGHNT and CDR2 is YYREEE in the germline V gene (reference sequence). This CDR3 has 16 amino acids. Trimming cost V 0 bases and J 4 bases; bases outside gene matches: 6. The CDR3 reads CASSLDRGLATGELFF. The CDR3, as DNA: TGTGCCAGCAGCTTGGACAGGGGCCTGGCCACCGGGGAGCTGTTTTTT.

This clone was observed a handful of times. J is TRBJ2-7 and V is TRBV4-1; D might be TRBD1 (6 bases). Germline-derived CDR1 and CDR2 are MGHRA and YSYEKL. Trimming left V 1 base short and J 3 bases short, with 7 bases between. The CDR3 length is 13 residues. The CDR3 bases are TGCGCCAGCAGCCAAGCACAGGGCTACGAGCAGTACTTC. It translates to CASSQAQGYEQYF.